This is a list of T cell receptor beta chains from one sample in a study of cytomegalovirus exposure and HLA in healthy donors. The table came from immunoSEQ multiplex PCR; TCRdb's copy has only in-frame clones and leaves some out. The data contain approximately 140,000 clones, 55% to 75% of them singletons. Sequenced: PBMCs. Source of these receptors: a human donor in good health. CDR3s include the opening cysteine and the closing phenylalanine or tryptophan. A D gene is named only where the DNA matches it firmly. Some rows have no size entry. The others give once, few or many, or a class for an expanded clone.

clone_size j_call v_call d_call cdr3_nt cdr3_aa
few TRBJ1-6 TRBV5-1 TRBD1 TGCGCCAGCCGGACCGGGACAGATAATTCACCCCTCCACTTT CASRTGTDNSPLHF
- TRBJ2-2 TRBV19 - TGTGCCAGTACAACAGGGACGAACACCGGGGAGCTGTTTTTT CASTTGTNTGELFF
- TRBJ1-6 TRBV2 TRBD1 TGTGCCAGCAAGGGGACAGGGGTATCACCCCTCCACTTT CASKGTGVSPLHF
many TRBJ1-2 TRBV7-9 TRBD1 TGTGCCAGCAGCCCCAGGGGGTTCCCCTATGGCTACACCTTC CASSPRGFPYGYTF
- TRBJ1-5 TRBV28 TRBD1 TGTGCCAGCAAGACAGGGGGAGATCAGCCCCAGCATTTT CASKTGGDQPQHF
- TRBJ2-3 TRBV2 TRBD1 TGTGCCAGCAGGGTTAGGACAGGGGGCGTTGGGGGCACAGATACGCAGTATTTT CASRVRTGGVGGTDTQYF
- TRBJ2-5 TRBV29-1 - TGCAGCTCTCGGTGGGGCAGTGTAGAGACCCAGTACTTC CSSRWGSVETQYF
- TRBJ1-1 TRBV19 - TGTGCCAGTAACGACCATACAGGGCCCTACACTGAAGCTTTCTTT CASNDHTGPYTEAFF
- TRBJ2-7 TRBV15 - TGTGCCACCAGGGACAGTAAGGGCTACCCCTACGAGCAGTACTTC CATRDSKGYPYEQYF
- TRBJ2-7 TRBV5-1 TRBD1 TGCGCCAGCAGCTTGCCAGGGGGCTCCTACGAGCAGTACTTC CASSLPGGSYEQYF
- TRBJ2-3 TRBV7-9 - TGTGCCAGCAGCTCCATGAGTGCAGATACGCAGTATTTT CASSSMSADTQYF
- TRBJ2-7 TRBV28 - TGTGCCAGCTCCGACCCTCACAGCGAGCAGTACTTC CASSDPHSEQYF
- TRBJ2-7 TRBV5-4 TRBD1 TGTGCCAGCAGCAGCCCGGGACAGGGTGCCTACGAGCAGTACTTC CASSSPGQGAYEQYF
- TRBJ2-7 TRBV9 TRBD2 TGTGCCAGCAGCCCTGGGCGGGGGTCCTACGAGCAGTACTTC CASSPGRGSYEQYF
- TRBJ1-2 TRBV7-3 TRBD1 TGTGCCAGCAGCTTAGGGGACAGGGGAGGCTATGGCTACACCTTC CASSLGDRGGYGYTF
- TRBJ1-5 TRBV28 TRBD1 TGTGCCAGCAGGGCCACAGGGGCCCTCAATCAGCCCCAGCATTTT CASRATGALNQPQHF
few TRBJ2-3 TRBV7-9 TRBD2 TGTGCCAGCACCAGGGAGGGGAATACGCAGTATTTT CASTREGNTQYF
- TRBJ2-2 TRBV6-4 - TGTGCCAGCAGTTCGGGTTACACCGGGGAGCTGTTTTTT CASSSGYTGELFF
- TRBJ1-1 TRBV5-1 - TGCGCCAGCAGCCATTCCTCGAGCCCTAACACTGAAGCTTTCTTT CASSHSSSPNTEAFF
- TRBJ2-5 TRBV27 TRBD2 TGTGCCAGCAAAGGACTAGCGGTCTCCCAAGAGACCCAGTACTTC CASKGLAVSQETQYF
- TRBJ2-1 TRBV28 TRBD2 TGTGCCAGCAGCCCGGGACTAGCGGGAGGCCGTTACAATGAGCAGTTCTTC CASSPGLAGGRYNEQFF
- TRBJ2-7 TRBV7-9 TRBD1 TGTTCCAGCAGCTTAGGACAGGGGGCAAGGGCAAAATCCTACGAGCAGTACTTC CSSSLGQGARAKSYEQYF
- TRBJ1-1 TRBV5-1 - TGCGCCAGCAGCCCAGGTGAGGGCTTGAACACTGAAGCTTTCTTT CASSPGEGLNTEAFF
- TRBJ1-4 TRBV7-9 TRBD1 TGTGCCAGCAGCTTAGCCGGGACAGGGGGATCGAGAACTAATGAAAAACTGTTTTTT CASSLAGTGGSRTNEKLFF
- TRBJ1-3 TRBV18 - TGTGCCAGCTCGCCTGGGACAAGCTCTGGAAACACCATATATTTT CASSPGTSSGNTIYF
- TRBJ1-1 TRBV6-1 - TGTGCCAGCAGTGAGCGGGACGTTTTGAACACTGAAGCTTTCTTT CASSERDVLNTEAFF
medium-sized TRBJ2-7 TRBV2 TRBD1 TGTGCCCAGGTTACAGGGGTCGGAGTCTACGAGCAGTACTTC CAQVTGVGVYEQYF
- TRBJ1-6 TRBV4-2 - TGTGCCAGCAGCCAATTATTAGGAGGCGGAAATTCACCCCTCCACTTT CASSQLLGGGNSPLHF
- TRBJ2-5 TRBV25-1 - TGTGCCAGCAGTGAATTACAGGGTGCGGAGACCCAGTACTTC CASSELQGAETQYF
- TRBJ2-5 TRBV28 - TGTGCCAGCAGTTTAAGGGCGGGGCAAGGGACCCAGTACTTC CASSLRAGQGTQYF
- TRBJ2-7 TRBV6-5 - TGTGCCAGCAGTTACACAATATTCGGACAGATGTACGAGCAGTACTTC CASSYTIFGQMYEQYF
few TRBJ1-6 TRBV25-1 TRBD1 TGTGCCAGCAGGGGATCAACAGGGGACAATTCACCCCTCCACTTT CASRGSTGDNSPLHF
- TRBJ2-7 TRBV25-1 - TGTGCCAGCAGTAAGGCAGGGAACTCCTACGAGCAGTACTTC CASSKAGNSYEQYF
- TRBJ1-4 TRBV9 - TGTGCCAGCAGCCCTAGAGGGGGAACAGGGACTAGGGGACTGGGAAAACTGTTTTTT CASSPRGGTGTRGLGKLFF
- TRBJ1-2 TRBV7-8 - TGTGCCAGCAGCTTAGCACAGGCGAATGGCTACACCTTC CASSLAQANGYTF
few TRBJ2-1 TRBV25-1 - TGTGCCAGCAGTGGGCCCACCGCAAGAGCGCTGGGGCAGTTCTTC CASSGPTARALGQFF
few TRBJ2-3 TRBV5-4 TRBD2 TGTGCCAGCAGCTTGGTGCCCACTAGCGGTGCTAGCACAGATACGCAGTATTTT CASSLVPTSGASTDTQYF
few TRBJ2-3 TRBV19 TRBD1 TGTGCCAGTAGTCGCAATCCAGGACAGGGATATTGGTCAGATACGCAGTATTTT CASSRNPGQGYWSDTQYF
- TRBJ2-5 TRBV9 TRBD2 TGTGCCAGCAGCGTAGCGGGGGGAGTTGAGACCCAGTACTTC CASSVAGGVETQYF
- TRBJ1-6 TRBV5-1 - TGCGCCAGCAGCTTGGAGAGGCCCGGACTCTTTGGTTCACCCCTCCACTTT CASSLERPGLFGSPLHF
few TRBJ1-1 TRBV27 TRBD1 TGTGCCAGCAGTTTCCGTTACCCAGGGGGATCGAACACTGAAGCTTTCTTT CASSFRYPGGSNTEAFF
- TRBJ1-6 TRBV13 TRBD1 TGTGCCAGCAGCTTAGGACAGGGGAATTCACCCCTCCACTTT CASSLGQGNSPLHF
few TRBJ1-1 TRBV10-3 - TGTGCCATCAGTGAGGGGCAGGGTGAAGCTTTCTTT CAISEGQGEAFF